This is a list of T cell receptor beta chains from one sample in a study of T cell responses to AZD1222 COVID-19 vaccine. TCRdb's table, derived via immunoSEQ multiplex PCR, lists solely in-frame clones and lacks some. The sample includes some 120,000 clones, 90% to 95% seen only once; the top ten take 2.5% to 3.5%. This specimen was peripheral blood, taken on day 0 of AZD1222 vaccination. All receptors come from an adult in good health. Both conserved end residues are part of each CDR3. The D gene is left open where the match is weak. The listing skips clone size in some rows; elsewhere it reads once, few, many or a size class.

V	J	D	size	DNA	CDR3
TRBV11-2	TRBJ2-7	TRBD2	NA	TGTGCCAGCAGCTTCGGGACGGCTAGCGGGAGGGCCAGGGAGCAGTACTTC	CASSFGTASGRAREQYF
TRBV27	TRBJ1-3	TRBD1	NA	TGTGCCAGCAGAAAGACAGGGGGAGGAAACACCATATATTTT	CASRKTGGGNTIYF
TRBV2	TRBJ1-2	TRBD1	NA	TGTGCCAGCAGGAGAACCACAACCACTGGGACAGCTAGTGGCTACACCTTC	CASRRTTTTGTASGYTF
TRBV9	TRBJ1-3	NA	NA	TGTGCCAGCAGCGTAGCCGGAGGCCCGGGCCGCTCTGGAAACACCATATATTTT	CASSVAGGPGRSGNTIYF
TRBV28	TRBJ2-2	NA	NA	TGTGCCAGCAGTTTCGGAACCGGGGAGCTGTTTTTT	CASSFGTGELFF
TRBV5-1	TRBJ2-3	NA	NA	TGCGCCAGCAGCTTTAGCGGTAGCACAGATACGCAGTATTTT	CASSFSGSTDTQYF
TRBV19	TRBJ1-6	NA	once	TGTGCCAGTAGTATCGGGGGGGGTCCCGGCCAGAGGGCACCCCTCCACTTT	CASSIGGGPGQRAPLHF
TRBV27	TRBJ2-3	TRBD2	NA	TGTGCCAGCAGCGGCTATGGCGGGAGTGTTTCAGATACGCAGTATTTT	CASSGYGGSVSDTQYF
TRBV4-1	TRBJ1-6	NA	NA	TGCGCCAGCAGCCATTTCGATTCACCCCTCCACTTT	CASSHFDSPLHF
TRBV6-5	TRBJ1-4	TRBD1	NA	TGTGCCAGCAGGCTACAGGGGGCGGAGGAAAAACTGTTTTTT	CASRLQGAEEKLFF
TRBV2	TRBJ1-1	NA	NA	TGTGCCAGCAGAGTGGACCGGTGGACTGAAGCTTTCTTT	CASRVDRWTEAFF
TRBV7-9	TRBJ2-7	NA	NA	TGTGCCAGCAGCTTAGGTGGCACTCCCTACGAGCAGTACTTC	CASSLGGTPYEQYF
TRBV18	TRBJ2-2	NA	NA	TGTGCCAGCTCACCACCGAGACTAGGATCGAACACCGGGGAGCTGTTTTTT	CASSPPRLGSNTGELFF
TRBV2	TRBJ2-7	TRBD2	NA	TGTGCCAGCAGTGAAGATCCGGGAGGGCCCGTCTACGAGCAGTACTTC	CASSEDPGGPVYEQYF
TRBV29-1	TRBJ2-7	TRBD1	NA	TGCAGCGTCGTGGGACAGGCAGACTACGAGCAGTACTTC	CSVVGQADYEQYF
TRBV2	TRBJ2-7	TRBD1	NA	TGTGCCAGCACGCGGACAGGGGGCGACTACGAGCAGTACTTC	CASTRTGGDYEQYF
TRBV11-3	TRBJ2-1	NA	NA	TGTGCCAGCAGCTCTCACACCGCCGATGAGCAGTTCTTC	CASSSHTADEQFF
TRBV5-6	TRBJ1-3	NA	NA	TGTGCCAGCGAGGCCGGGGAAGGAAACACCATATATTTT	CASEAGEGNTIYF
TRBV19	TRBJ2-7	NA	once	TGTGCCAGTAGTATACATCTGAAGGGAAACTACGAGCAGTACTTC	CASSIHLKGNYEQYF
TRBV5-4	TRBJ2-1	NA	NA	TGTGCCAGCAGCTTAGGCAATGAGCAGTTCTTC	CASSLGNEQFF
TRBV20-1	TRBJ2-5	NA	NA	TGCAGTGCTAGTAGTGAGGGGGGCCATGGGACCCAGTACTTC	CSASSEGGHGTQYF
TRBV28	TRBJ2-1	NA	NA	TGTGCCAGCACCCAACAGGGAGGGGACAATGAGCAGTTCTTC	CASTQQGGDNEQFF
TRBV27	TRBJ1-2	TRBD1	NA	TGTGCCAGCAGACCGACAGGGAGGGACTATGGCTACACCTTC	CASRPTGRDYGYTF
TRBV4-1	TRBJ2-5	NA	NA	TGCGCCAGCAGCCAAGAACAAAGGGCAGTGGAGACCCAGTACTTC	CASSQEQRAVETQYF
TRBV10-3	TRBJ1-1	TRBD1	once	TGTGCCACACCTGGACAGGGAGGAGCTTTCTTT	CATPGQGGAFF
TRBV28	TRBJ1-5	NA	once	TGTGCCAGCAGCTCCTACAGCCCCAATCAGCCCCAGCATTTT	CASSSYSPNQPQHF